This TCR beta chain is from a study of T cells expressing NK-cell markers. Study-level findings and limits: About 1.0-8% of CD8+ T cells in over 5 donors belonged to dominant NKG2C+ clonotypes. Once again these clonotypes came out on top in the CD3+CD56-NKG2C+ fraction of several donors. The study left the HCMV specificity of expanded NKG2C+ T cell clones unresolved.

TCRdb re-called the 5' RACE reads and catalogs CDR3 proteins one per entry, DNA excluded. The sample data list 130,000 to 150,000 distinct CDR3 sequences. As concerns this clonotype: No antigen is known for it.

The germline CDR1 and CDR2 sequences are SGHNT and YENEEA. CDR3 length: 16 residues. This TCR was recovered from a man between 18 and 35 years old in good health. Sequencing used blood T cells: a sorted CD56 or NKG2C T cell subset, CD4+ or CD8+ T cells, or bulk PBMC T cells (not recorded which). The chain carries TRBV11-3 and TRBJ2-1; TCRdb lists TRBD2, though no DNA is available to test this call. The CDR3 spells CASSPNAGPTGNEQFF.